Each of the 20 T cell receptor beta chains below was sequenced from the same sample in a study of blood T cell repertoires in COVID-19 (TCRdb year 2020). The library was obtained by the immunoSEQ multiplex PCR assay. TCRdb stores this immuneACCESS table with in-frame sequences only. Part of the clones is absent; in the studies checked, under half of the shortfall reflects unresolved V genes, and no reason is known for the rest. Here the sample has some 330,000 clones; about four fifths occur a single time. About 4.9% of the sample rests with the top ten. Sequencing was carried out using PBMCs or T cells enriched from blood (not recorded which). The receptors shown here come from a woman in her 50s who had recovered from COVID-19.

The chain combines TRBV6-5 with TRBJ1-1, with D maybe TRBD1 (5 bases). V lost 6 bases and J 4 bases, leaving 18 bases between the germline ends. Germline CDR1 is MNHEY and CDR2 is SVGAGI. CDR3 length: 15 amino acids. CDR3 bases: TGTGCCAGCAGCCAGCGGGGAAAGGGGAGCACTGAAGCTTTCTTT. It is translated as CASSQRGKGSTEAFF.

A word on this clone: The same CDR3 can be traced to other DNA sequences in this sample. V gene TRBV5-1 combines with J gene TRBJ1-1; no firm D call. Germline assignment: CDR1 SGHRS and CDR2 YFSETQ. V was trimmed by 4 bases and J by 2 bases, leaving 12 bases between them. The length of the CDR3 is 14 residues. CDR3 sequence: CASSPEALNTEAFF. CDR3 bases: TGCGCCAGCAGCCCCGAGGCCCTTAACACTGAAGCTTTCTTT.

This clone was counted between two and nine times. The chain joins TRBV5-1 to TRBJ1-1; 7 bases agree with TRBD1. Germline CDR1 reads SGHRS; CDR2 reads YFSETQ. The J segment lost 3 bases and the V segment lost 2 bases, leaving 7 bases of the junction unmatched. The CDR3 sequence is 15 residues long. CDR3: CASSLTGEVYTEAFF. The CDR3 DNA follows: TGCGCCAGCAGCTTAACAGGGGAAGTTTACACTGAAGCTTTCTTT.

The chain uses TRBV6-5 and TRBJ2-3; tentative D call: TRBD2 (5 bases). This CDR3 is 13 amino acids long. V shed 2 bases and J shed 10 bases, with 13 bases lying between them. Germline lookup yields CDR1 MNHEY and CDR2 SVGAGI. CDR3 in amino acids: CASSYSLGGSQYF. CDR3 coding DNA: TGTGCCAGCAGTTACAGTTTAGGAGGTTCGCAGTATTTT.

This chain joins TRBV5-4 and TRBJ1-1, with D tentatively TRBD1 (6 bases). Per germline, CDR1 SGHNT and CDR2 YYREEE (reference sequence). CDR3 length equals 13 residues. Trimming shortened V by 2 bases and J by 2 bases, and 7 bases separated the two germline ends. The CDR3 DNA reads TGTGCCAGCAGCTTCAGGGGAAACACTGAAGCTTTCTTT. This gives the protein CASSFRGNTEAFF.

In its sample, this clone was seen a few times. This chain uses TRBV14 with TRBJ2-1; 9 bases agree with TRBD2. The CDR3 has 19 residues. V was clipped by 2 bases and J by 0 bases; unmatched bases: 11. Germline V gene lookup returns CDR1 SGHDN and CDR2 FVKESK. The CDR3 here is CASSQFQGLAGISYNEQFF. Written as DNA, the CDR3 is TGTGCCAGCAGCCAATTCCAAGGGCTAGCGGGGATCTCCTACAATGAGCAGTTCTTC. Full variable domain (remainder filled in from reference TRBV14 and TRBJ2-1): EAGVTQFPSHSVIEKGQTVTLRCDPISGHDNLYWYRRVMGKEIKFLLHFVKESKQDESGMPNNRFLAERTGGTYSTLKVQPAELEDSGVYFCASSQFQGLAGISYNEQFFGPGTRLTVL.

CDR3 region: CASSYPNWGGDETQYF. The CDR3 DNA reads as TGTGCCAGCAGTTACCCCAACTGGGGCGGGGACGAGACCCAGTACTTC. The genes are TRBV6-5 and TRBJ2-5; tentatively, D is TRBD2 (6 bases). Germline V gives CDR1 MNHEY, CDR2 SVGAGI. CDR3 length equals 16 residues. V lost 2 bases and J 5 bases, leaving 18 bases between the germline ends.

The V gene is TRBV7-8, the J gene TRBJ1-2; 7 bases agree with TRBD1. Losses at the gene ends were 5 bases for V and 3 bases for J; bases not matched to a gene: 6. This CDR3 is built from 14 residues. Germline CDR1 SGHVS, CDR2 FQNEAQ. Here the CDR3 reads CASSTLQGHYGYTF. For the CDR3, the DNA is TGTGCCAGCAGCACCTTACAGGGGCACTATGGCTACACCTTC.

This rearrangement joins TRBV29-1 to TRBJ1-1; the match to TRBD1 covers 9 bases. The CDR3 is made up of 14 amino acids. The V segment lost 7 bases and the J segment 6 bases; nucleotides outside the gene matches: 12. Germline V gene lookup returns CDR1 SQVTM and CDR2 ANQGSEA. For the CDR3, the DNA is TGCAGCGCCAAACCTACAGGGGGCGGCGCTGAAGCTTTCTTT. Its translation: CSAKPTGGGAEAFF.

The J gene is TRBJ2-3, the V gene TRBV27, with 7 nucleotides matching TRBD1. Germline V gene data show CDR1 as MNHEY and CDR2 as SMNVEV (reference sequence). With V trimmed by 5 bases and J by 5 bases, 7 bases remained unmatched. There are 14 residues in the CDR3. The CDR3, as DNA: TGTGCCAGCAGTCTACGGGACAGCGAAGATACGCAGTATTTT. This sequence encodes CASSLRDSEDTQYF.

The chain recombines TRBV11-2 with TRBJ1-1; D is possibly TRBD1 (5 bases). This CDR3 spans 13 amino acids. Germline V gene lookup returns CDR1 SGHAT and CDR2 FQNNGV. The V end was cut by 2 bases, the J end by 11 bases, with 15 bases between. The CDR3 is CASSLSDSLGAFF. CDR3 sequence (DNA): TGTGCCAGCAGCTTAAGTGACAGCCTGGGGGCTTTCTTT.

Written as DNA, the CDR3 is TGTGCCAGCAAATCATCAGGGGGAGTAGAAACTTTC. Amino acids: CASKSSGGVETF. The chain uses TRBV7-9 and TRBJ2-6, with 7 bases fitting TRBD1. After removal of 7 bases from V and 19 bases from J, the junction contained 13 bases not matched to a gene. Germline lookup yields CDR1 SEHNR and CDR2 FQNEAQ (reference sequence). The CDR3 has 12 amino acids.

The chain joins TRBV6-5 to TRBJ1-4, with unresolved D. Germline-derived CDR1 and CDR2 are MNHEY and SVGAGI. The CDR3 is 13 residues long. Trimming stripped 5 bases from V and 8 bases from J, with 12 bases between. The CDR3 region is CASSPDRREKLFF. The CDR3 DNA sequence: TGTGCCAGCAGTCCGGACCGGAGGGAAAAACTGTTTTTT.

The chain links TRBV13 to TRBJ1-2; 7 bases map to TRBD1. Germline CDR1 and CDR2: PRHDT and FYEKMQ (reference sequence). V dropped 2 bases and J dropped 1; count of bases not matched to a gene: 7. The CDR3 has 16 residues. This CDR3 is CASSLSWDSNNYGYTF. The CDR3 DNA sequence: TGTGCCAGCAGCTTATCCTGGGACAGTAATAACTATGGCTACACCTTC.

The CDR3 loop is CSVERGGNTEAFF. The CDR3 DNA reads TGCAGCGTTGAAAGGGGGGGGAACACTGAAGCTTTCTTT. The genes are TRBV29-1 and TRBJ1-1; tentatively, D is TRBD1 (6 bases). The CDR3 contains 13 residues. With 2 bases removed from V and 1 base from J, the gap between germline ends came to 8 bases. Germline V gene lookup returns CDR1 SQVTM and CDR2 ANQGSEA.

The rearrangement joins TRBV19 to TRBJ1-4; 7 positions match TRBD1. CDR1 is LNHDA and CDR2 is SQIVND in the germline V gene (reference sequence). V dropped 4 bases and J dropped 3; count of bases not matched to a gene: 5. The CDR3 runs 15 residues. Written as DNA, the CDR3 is TGTGCCAGTAGTACGACCGGGACAGCTAATGAAAAACTGTTTTTT. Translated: CASSTTGTANEKLFF. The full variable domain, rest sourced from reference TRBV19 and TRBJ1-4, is DGGITQSPKYLFRKEGQNVTLSCEQNLNHDAMYWYRQDPGQGLRLIYYSQIVNDFQKGDIAEGYSVSREKKESFPLTVTSAQKNPTAFYLCASSTTGTANEKLFFGSGTQLSVL.

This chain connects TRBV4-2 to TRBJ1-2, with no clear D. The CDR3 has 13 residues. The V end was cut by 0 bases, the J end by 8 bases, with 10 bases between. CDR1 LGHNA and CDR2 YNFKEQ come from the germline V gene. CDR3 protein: CASSQDKLWGYTF. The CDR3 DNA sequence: TGTGCCAGCAGCCAAGATAAACTTTGGGGCTACACCTTC.

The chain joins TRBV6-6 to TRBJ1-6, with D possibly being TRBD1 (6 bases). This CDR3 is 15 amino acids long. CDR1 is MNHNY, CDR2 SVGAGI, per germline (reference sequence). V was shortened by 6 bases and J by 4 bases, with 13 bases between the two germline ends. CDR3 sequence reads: CASSRQTGYNSPLHF. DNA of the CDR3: TGTGCCAGCAGCCGACAAACAGGGTATAATTCACCCCTCCACTTT.

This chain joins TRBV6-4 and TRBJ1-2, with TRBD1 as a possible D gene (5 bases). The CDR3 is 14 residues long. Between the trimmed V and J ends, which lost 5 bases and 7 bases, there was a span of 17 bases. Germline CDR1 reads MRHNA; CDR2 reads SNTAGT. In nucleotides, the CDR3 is TGTGCCAGCAGTCCTGACGCTTGGGGCAGTGGCTACACCTTC. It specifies CASSPDAWGSGYTF.

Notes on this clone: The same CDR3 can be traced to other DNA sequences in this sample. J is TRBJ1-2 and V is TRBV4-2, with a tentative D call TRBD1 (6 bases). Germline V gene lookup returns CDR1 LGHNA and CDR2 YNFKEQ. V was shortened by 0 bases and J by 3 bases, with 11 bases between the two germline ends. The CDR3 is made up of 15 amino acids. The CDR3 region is CASSQDVGADYGYTF. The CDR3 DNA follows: TGTGCCAGCAGCCAAGATGTGGGGGCTGACTATGGCTACACCTTC.